This TCR beta chain was sequenced in a study of long-term antiretroviral therapy in people with HIV. Worth noting for this clone: The antigen is not known.

The assay, immunoSEQ v3.0, was run at survey level. A per-sample goal of roughly 40,000-55,000 T-cell genomes was targeted by sequencing. Only in-frame clones appear in the TCRdb table, and some are missing; sequencing was by immunoSEQ multiplex PCR. Found here are about 28,000 clones, about 93% of them singletons; the top ten hold around a tenth. Notes on the study in general: Narrower CDR3 length ranges marked HIV repertoires relative to controls. The blood, collected between about 2003 and 2017, was possibly taken under older ART regimens.

A minimum of one pre-ART and two post-ART PBMC samples existed for each donor. V was clipped by 8 bases and J by 2 bases; unmatched bases: 4. CDR1 is MGHDK, CDR2 SYGVNS, per germline. The CDR3 extends over 14 amino acids. Sequencing used unsorted PBMCs, obtained 6.2 years after starting antiretroviral therapy. This rearrangement joins TRBV25-1 to TRBJ1-3; 9 positions agree with TRBD1. The source is a man in his forties or fifties with HIV. The CDR3 here is CASGDRETGNTIYF. DNA for the CDR3: TGTGCCAGCGGGGACAGGGAAACTGGAAACACCATATATTTT.